Listed below are T cell receptor beta chains from one sample, sequenced in a study of blood T cell repertoires in COVID-19. Assay: immunoSEQ multiplex PCR; the TCRdb copy retains only in-frame clones and omits some. The table records 81,000 or so clones, more than 80% of them present only once. The sample consisted of peripheral blood. These receptors all come from a human donor in a cohort sampled during active COVID-19. The CDR3 runs from the conserved cysteine through the conserved F or W. The D gene is left open where the match is weak. Rows give clone size only sometimes, using once, few, many, or a class for an expanded clone.

V gene	clone size	J gene	D gene	CDR3 DNA	CDR3 protein
TRBV2	.	TRBJ2-7	TRBD1	TGTGCCAGCAGTGGAGACAGGGGGCAAGAGCAGTACTTC	CASSGDRGQEQYF
TRBV4-3	few	TRBJ1-5	TRBD1	TGCGCCAGCAGCCAAGCCGGGACAGGGAATCAGCCCCAGCATTTT	CASSQAGTGNQPQHF
TRBV19	few	TRBJ1-5	TRBD1	TGTGCCAGTATGGGGACAGGGGTTCAGCCCCAGCATTTT	CASMGTGVQPQHF
TRBV9	.	TRBJ2-1	TRBD2	TGTGCCAGCAGCGTAGGACTCGGCGGGGGTACCTACAATGAGCAGTTCTTC	CASSVGLGGGTYNEQFF
TRBV7-9	.	TRBJ2-7	TRBD1	TGTGCCAGCAGCTTAAGACAGGGAGACGAGCAGTACTTC	CASSLRQGDEQYF
TRBV6-6	few	TRBJ1-1	.	TGTGCCAGCAGCCCCGGGGGGGGGAACACTGAAGCTTTCTTT	CASSPGGGNTEAFF
TRBV7-9	.	TRBJ2-2	TRBD2	TGTGCCAGCAGCTACCCTGAGCTAGCGGACACCGGGGAGCTGTTTTTT	CASSYPELADTGELFF
TRBV19	few	TRBJ1-1	.	TGTGCCAGTAGTATCCACAGCAGCACTGAAGCTTTCTTT	CASSIHSSTEAFF
TRBV9	.	TRBJ2-5	TRBD2	TGTGCCAGCAGCGTAGTCGGGGGGGTCGAGACCCAGTACTTC	CASSVVGGVETQYF
TRBV18	.	TRBJ2-1	.	TGTGCCAGCTCACCAACGGGCTCCTACAATGAGCAGTTCTTC	CASSPTGSYNEQFF
TRBV5-1	.	TRBJ2-3	TRBD2	TGCGCCAGCAGCTTGGAGGTCGGGGGACTAGTGGGCACAGATACGCAGTATTTT	CASSLEVGGLVGTDTQYF
TRBV29-1	.	TRBJ1-1	TRBD1	TGCAGCGTTGCGCGTCAGGGGGAAATGAACACTGAAGCTTTCTTT	CSVARQGEMNTEAFF
TRBV11-2	.	TRBJ2-1	TRBD2	TGTGCCAGCAGCCCAGGGACTACCCACAATGAGCAGTTCTTC	CASSPGTTHNEQFF
TRBV4-1	.	TRBJ1-5	.	TGCGCCAGCAGCCAAGATGGTGGAACAGGATTTAGCAATCAGCCCCAGCATTTT	CASSQDGGTGFSNQPQHF
TRBV6-5	.	TRBJ1-6	.	TGTGCCAGCAGCGACAAAGTCGTCGCCGCGTCCCTCCACTTT	CASSDKVVAASLHF
TRBV9	.	TRBJ1-1	.	TGTGCCAGCAGCCCCCACGGAAGGGGTGATAGGGCTGAAGCTTTCTTT	CASSPHGRGDRAEAFF
TRBV7-3	.	TRBJ2-3	.	TGTGCCAGCAGCTTAGACGGGGGTACGCAGTATTTT	CASSLDGGTQYF
TRBV12-3/TRBV12-4	.	TRBJ2-5	.	TGTGCCAGTCGTTACCAAGAGACCCAGTACTTC	CASRYQETQYF
TRBV11-3	.	TRBJ2-3	.	TGTGCCAGCAGCTCGACAGGGACTAGCACAGATACGCAGTATTTT	CASSSTGTSTDTQYF
TRBV7-2	.	TRBJ2-5	TRBD1	TGTGCCAGCAGGAAGGGGGCTCGAGAGACCCAGTACTTC	CASRKGARETQYF
TRBV5-4	.	TRBJ1-2	.	TGTGCCAGCAGCTCCTTCCCCCCACGGAGGAACCATGGCTACACCTTC	CASSSFPPRRNHGYTF
TRBV4-3	few	TRBJ1-4	TRBD1	TGCGCCAGCAGCCAAGGAGGGGGCGGGGAGGATCCTAATGAAAAACTGTTTTTT	CASSQGGGGEDPNEKLFF
TRBV5-1	.	TRBJ2-2	TRBD1	TGCGCCAGCAGCTTGCCGACAGGGGGCGCGAACACCGGGGAGCTGTTTTTT	CASSLPTGGANTGELFF
TRBV6-6	few	TRBJ1-1	.	TGTGCCAGCAGTTTCCGGGACACTGAAGCTTTCTTT	CASSFRDTEAFF
TRBV18	.	TRBJ2-5	.	TGTGCCAGCTCACCCGGGGAGACCCAGTACTTC	CASSPGETQYF
TRBV19	.	TRBJ2-1	.	TGTGCCAGTAGTATAGATCTCGGAGTGGGAGGACCTCCGTTCTTC	CASSIDLGVGGPPFF
TRBV2	.	TRBJ2-3	.	TGTGCCAGCAGTAGACAGGGGAGGGGAACAGATACGCAGTATTTT	CASSRQGRGTDTQYF
TRBV12-3/TRBV12-4	.	TRBJ2-3	TRBD1	TGTGCCAGCAGTAGCACAGGGGCAGATACGCAGTATTTT	CASSSTGADTQYF
TRBV7-9	.	TRBJ2-3	.	TGTGCCAGCTCCCTGAGAGCCGGGTCAGATACGCAGTATTTT	CASSLRAGSDTQYF
TRBV9	once	TRBJ1-2	TRBD1	TGTGCCAGCAGCGTAGTTAGTTCGGGACAGGGTGGAGGCTACACCTTC	CASSVVSSGQGGGYTF
TRBV7-2	.	TRBJ2-2	.	TGTGCCAGCAGCTTAGTACGAGGGAACACCGGGGAGCTGTTTTTT	CASSLVRGNTGELFF
TRBV7-3	.	TRBJ1-1	.	TGTGCCAGCAGCTTAAACGGGGAGAAAGCTTTCTTT	CASSLNGEKAFF
TRBV28	.	TRBJ2-7	.	TGTGCCAGCACGTTGGGACACATAGACGAGCAGTACTTC	CASTLGHIDEQYF
TRBV7-8	.	TRBJ2-5	TRBD1	TGTGCCAGCAGCTTAAGTGTACAGGGGTGGTTGGAGACCCAGTACTTC	CASSLSVQGWLETQYF
TRBV7-9	.	TRBJ2-1	TRBD2	TGTGCCAGCAGGGGGTTCGCGGGGGAAGGGAATGAGCAGTTCTTC	CASRGFAGEGNEQFF
TRBV2	once	TRBJ2-7	.	TGTGCCAGCAGTCTCCTCGCCTACGAGCAGTACTTC	CASSLLAYEQYF
TRBV28	.	TRBJ1-6	.	TGTGCCAGCAGAACAGGGTTTGTGGGTTCACCCCTCCACTTT	CASRTGFVGSPLHF
TRBV6-5	.	TRBJ1-6	TRBD1	TGTGCCAGCAGCTCCGGGACAGGGGGCCAGTCACCCCTCCACTTT	CASSSGTGGQSPLHF
TRBV7-9	.	TRBJ1-2	TRBD1	TGTGCCAGCAGCTTATCAGGGGGATACTATGGCTACACCTTC	CASSLSGGYYGYTF
TRBV14	.	TRBJ1-5	.	TGTGCCAGCAGCCAAGATTTTTCGGGGGCCCAGCATTTT	CASSQDFSGAQHF
TRBV28	.	TRBJ1-3	TRBD1	TGTGCCAGCAGCACAGGGGGCGGGGTGGGAAACACCATATATTTT	CASSTGGGVGNTIYF
TRBV30	.	TRBJ1-3	.	TGTGCGTCAAGGGGTCTCTCTGGAAACACCATATATTTT	CASRGLSGNTIYF
TRBV5-1	.	TRBJ1-6	TRBD1	TGCGCCAGCAGCGGAAGACAGGGGAATAATTCACCCCTCCACTTT	CASSGRQGNNSPLHF
TRBV5-1	.	TRBJ2-5	.	TGCGCCAGCAGCCGGGAAGTGGGAACGGAGACCCAGTACTTC	CASSREVGTETQYF
TRBV5-4	.	TRBJ2-2	TRBD1	TGTGCCAGCAGCTTGGGGACAGGGGGGATCACCGGGGAGCTGTTTTTT	CASSLGTGGITGELFF
TRBV5-6	few	TRBJ1-2	TRBD1	TGTGCCAGCAGCTTGGGGGACAGGGCCTATGGCTACACCTTC	CASSLGDRAYGYTF
TRBV9	.	TRBJ2-1	TRBD2	TGTGCCAGCAGTTACACTAGCGGGGTAAGCTCCTACAATGAGCAGTTCTTC	CASSYTSGVSSYNEQFF
TRBV19	.	TRBJ1-2	TRBD1	TGTGCCAGTAGTTCCTGGACAGGGAACTATGGCTACACCTTC	CASSSWTGNYGYTF
TRBV5-6	.	TRBJ1-4	TRBD1	TGTGCCAGCAGCTTGCCGGGACAGGGAGATGAAAAACTGTTTTTT	CASSLPGQGDEKLFF